Below are 28 T cell receptor beta chains sequenced from a single sample in a study of blood T cell repertoires in COVID-19. The assay was immunoSEQ multiplex PCR, and TCRdb's table has in-frame clones only and misses some. This table holds approximately 100,000 clones, approximately 89% found once. The sample taken for sequencing was peripheral blood. Receptor source: a woman aged 25 to 39 with acute or convalescent COVID-19.

The chain carries TRBV3-1 (or the pseudogene TRBV3-2) and TRBJ1-4, with D uncertain. The germline gives CDR1 LGHDT, CDR2 YNNKEL (reference sequence). The CDR3 is made up of 11 amino acids. V was cut by 0 bases and J by 11 bases, with 4 bases left in between. The CDR3 protein is CASSQERKLFF. CDR3 DNA: TGTGCCAGCAGCCAAGAGAGGAAACTGTTTTTT.

The V call is TRBV28, the J call TRBJ1-3; D uncertain. This CDR3 region has 15 residues. Trimming removed 2 bases at V and 3 bases at J, with 11 bases between. In germline, CDR1 is MDHEN, CDR2 SYDVKM. In nucleotides, the CDR3 is TGTGCCAGCAGTTTAAAGGTTAGCAGTGGAAACACCATATATTTT. Its translation: CASSLKVSSGNTIYF.

The rearrangement links TRBV5-1 to TRBJ1-2, with D possibly being TRBD1 (6 bases). The CDR3 sequence is 15 residues long. V gave up 0 bases and J gave up 4 bases, with 13 bases separating them. CDR1 SGHRS and CDR2 YFSETQ come from the germline V gene. The CDR3 protein is CASSLEGVLGYGYTF. For the CDR3, the DNA is TGCGCCAGCAGCTTGGAGGGGGTTCTAGGCTATGGCTACACCTTC.

V usage is TRBV11-2 and J usage is TRBJ1-4, with TRBD1 matching 7 bases. Germline-derived CDR1 and CDR2 are SGHAT and FQNNGV. The trim removed 5 bases at V and 5 bases at J, leaving 5 bases unmatched. The CDR3 runs to 14 residues. This chain's CDR3 is CASSRRQGNEKLFF. In DNA form, the CDR3 reads TGTGCCAGCAGCCGGAGACAGGGAAATGAAAAACTGTTTTTT.

There are a few counts of this clone. The chain couples TRBV9 to TRBJ1-4, with 7 bases lining up with TRBD1. Losses at the gene ends were 4 bases for V and 1 base for J; bases not matched to a gene: 4. Germline-derived CDR1 and CDR2 are SGDLS and YYNGEE. The CDR3 is 15 residues long. The DNA for the CDR3 is TGTGCCAGCAGCCCGTGGGACAGAACTAATGAAAAACTGTTTTTT. Protein product: CASSPWDRTNEKLFF.

This clone was counted once. The CDR3 coding sequence is TGTGCCAGCAGTGAAGGGAGGACCCTCCGGGGCACCGGGGAGCTGTTTTTT. Translated, it gives CASSEGRTLRGTGELFF. The rearrangement joins TRBV25-1 to TRBJ2-2; D possibly corresponds to TRBD2 (6 bases). Germline CDR1 is MGHDK and CDR2 is SYGVNS. V was clipped by 2 bases and J by 4 bases, with 17 bases between them. This CDR3 has 17 residues. Looking up the rest from reference TRBV25-1 and TRBJ2-2 gives the full variable domain: EADIYQTPRYLVIGTGKKITLECSQTMGHDKMYWYQQDPGMELHLIHYSYGVNSTEKGDLSSESTVSRIRTEHFPLTLESARPSHTSQYLCASSEGRTLRGTGELFFGEGSRLTVL.

The chain uses TRBV14 and TRBJ2-1; 8 nucleotides match TRBD1. CDR3 length: 15 amino acids. From germline, CDR1 is SGHDN and CDR2 FVKESK. V lost 4 bases and J lost 0; bases outside the gene matches: 2. Here the CDR3 DNA reads TGTGCCAGCAGCCTAACAGGGGGCTCCTACAATGAGCAGTTCTTC. It is translated as CASSLTGGSYNEQFF.

The J gene is TRBJ1-1, the V gene TRBV7-9, with TRBD1 matching over 9 bases. The ends lost 2 bases at V and 1 base at J; junction bases unmatched: 2. Germline V gene lookup returns CDR1 SEHNR and CDR2 FQNEAQ (reference sequence). This CDR3 spans 15 amino acids. The CDR3 sequence is CASSLPDRGNTEAFF. Written as DNA, the CDR3 is TGTGCCAGCAGCTTACCGGACAGGGGGAACACTGAAGCTTTCTTT.

The chain carries TRBV18 and TRBJ2-1, with 9 bases that match TRBD1. Losses at the gene ends were 7 bases for V and 8 bases for J; bases not matched to a gene: 6. There are 13 residues in the CDR3. CDR1 KGHSH and CDR2 LQKENI come from the germline V gene. This CDR3 reads CASFNRGPDEQFF. CDR3 nucleotide sequence: TGTGCCAGCTTCAACAGGGGGCCGGATGAGCAGTTCTTC.

This clone turned up a few times. CDR3 nucleotide sequence: TGTGCCAGCTCACCGGACACCTACGAGCAGTACTTC. Translating it yields CASSPDTYEQYF. The chain carries TRBV18 and TRBJ2-7; a weak D match, TRBD1 (5 bases). CDR1 is KGHSH, CDR2 LQKENI, per germline. CDR3 size: 12 residues. Trimming cost V 3 bases and J 2 bases, with 5 bases left between them.

The chain recombines TRBV12-5 with TRBJ2-7; D is unclear. Deletions cut 3 bases from V and 5 bases from J, with 14 bases between. The CDR3 covers 14 residues. The germline V gene has CDR1 LGHNT and CDR2 FRNRAP. The CDR3 sequence: CASGLIRSVHEQYF. The CDR3 bases are TGTGCTAGTGGTTTAATACGTTCGGTCCACGAGCAGTACTTC.

This chain connects TRBV11-3 to TRBJ1-1, with a tentative D call TRBD1 (6 bases). The germline V and J ends were trimmed by 6 bases and 8 bases, with 13 bases remaining between them. Germline V gene sequence: CDR1 SGHNT, CDR2 YENEEA. The CDR3 sequence is 12 residues long. The CDR3 loop is CASRQGFAEAFF. As DNA, the CDR3 is TGTGCCAGCAGGCAGGGGTTTGCAGAAGCTTTCTTT.

Remarks on this clone: Other DNA sequences in this specimen translate into the identical CDR3. This chain uses TRBV19 with TRBJ2-2; maybe TRBD1 (5 bases). CDR1 LNHDA and CDR2 SQIVND come from the germline V gene (reference sequence). The V end lost 3 bases, the J end lost 0 bases, and 11 bases lay between the germline ends. This CDR3 spans 16 amino acids. The CDR3 coding sequence is TGTGCCAGTAGTATTTTAGGGGCGGCGAACACCGGGGAGCTGTTTTTT. Translating it yields CASSILGAANTGELFF.

CDR3 DNA: TGTGCCAGCAGCCAAGGGACAGGGGTTAATGAGGCCCAGCATTTT. It codes for CASSQGTGVNEAQHF. This chain connects TRBV7-9 to TRBJ1-5, with 10 bases matching TRBD1. V shed 5 bases, J shed 11 bases, and the junction held 12 bases outside the gene matches. This CDR3 contains 15 residues. Germline-derived CDR1 and CDR2 are SEHNR and FQNEAQ (reference sequence).

This chain joins TRBV11-1 and TRBJ1-1, with D perhaps TRBD1 (6 bases). The length of the CDR3 is 14 residues. Trimming removed 8 bases from V and 0 bases from J, with 13 bases in between. Per the germline V gene, CDR1 is SGHAT and CDR2 is FQDESV (reference sequence). This CDR3 reads CASGAGAVNTEAFF. For the CDR3, the DNA is TGTGCCAGCGGGGCGGGGGCGGTGAACACTGAAGCTTTCTTT.

V is TRBV2 and J is TRBJ2-1; tentatively, D is TRBD2 (6 bases). The germline gives CDR1 SNHLY, CDR2 FYNNEI. V lost 3 bases to trimming and J lost 12 bases, with 9 bases between them. This CDR3 has 11 amino acids. The chain's CDR3 is CASSERDRQFF. The CDR3 bases are TGTGCCAGCAGTGAGCGGGATCGGCAGTTCTTC. The full variable domain, completed using reference TRBV2 and TRBJ2-1, is EPEVTQTPSHQVTQMGQEVILRCVPISNHLYFYWYRQILGQKVEFLVSFYNNEISEKSEIFDDQFSVERPDGSNFTLKIRSTKLEDSAMYFCASSERDRQFFGPGTRLTVL.

There are a few counts of this clone. CDR3 bases: TGTGCCAGTAGTGCTCGACAGGGTTACGAATCGAACACTGAAGCTTTCTTT. This encodes CASSARQGYESNTEAFF. V gene TRBV19 combines with J gene TRBJ1-1, with 7 bases identical to TRBD1. The CDR3 covers 17 residues. V lost 5 bases and J lost 1; bases outside the gene matches: 13. Germline values: CDR1 LNHDA, CDR2 SQIVND (reference sequence). Combining the CDR3 with reference TRBV19 and TRBJ1-1 gives the whole variable domain DGGITQSPKYLFRKEGQNVTLSCEQNLNHDAMYWYRQDPGQGLRLIYYSQIVNDFQKGDIAEGYSVSREKKESFPLTVTSAQKNPTAFYLCASSARQGYESNTEAFFGQGTRLTVV.

This clone was seen only a few times. The chain is built from TRBV6-5 and TRBJ1-2, with D unresolved. The CDR3 is made up of 11 amino acids. The V end lost 7 bases, the J end lost 4 bases, and 7 bases lay between the germline ends. CDR1 is MNHEY and CDR2 is SVGAGI in the germline V gene. The CDR3 coding sequence is TGTGCCAGCATGACTACCTATGGCTACACCTTC. It specifies CASMTTYGYTF.

The rearrangement links TRBV9 to TRBJ2-5, with D perhaps matching TRBD2 (5 bases). Germline V gives CDR1 SGDLS, CDR2 YYNGEE. The CDR3 covers 14 residues. Trimming stripped 2 bases from V and 5 bases from J, with 13 bases between. This chain's CDR3 is CASSVASGRETQYF. The CDR3 bases are TGTGCCAGCAGCGTCGCGAGCGGCCGGGAGACCCAGTACTTC. The full variable domain, rest sourced from reference TRBV9 and TRBJ2-5, is DSGVTQTPKHLITATGQRVTLRCSPRSGDLSVYWYQQSLDQGLQFLIQYYNGEERAKGNILERFSAQQFPDLHSELNLSSLELGDSALYFCASSVASGRETQYFGPGTRLLVL.

The rearrangement links TRBV28 to TRBJ1-4; D may be TRBD1 (5 bases). Germline V gene sequence: CDR1 MDHEN, CDR2 SYDVKM. The CDR3 runs to 13 residues. The V end was cut by 6 bases, the J end by 6 bases, with 11 bases between. In nucleotides, the CDR3 is TGTGCCAGCAGGGGGCAAGGGTATGAAAAACTGTTTTTT. Protein product: CASRGQGYEKLFF.

The chain uses TRBV7-9 and TRBJ2-7, with D perhaps given as TRBD1 or TRBD2 (7 bases each). This CDR3 region has 11 residues. Trimming stripped 7 bases from V and 7 bases from J, with 11 bases between. The germline V gene encodes CDR1 SEHNR and CDR2 FQNEAQ (reference sequence). The CDR3 sequence is CASTGGVEQYF. The DNA for the CDR3 is TGTGCCAGCACAGGGGGGGTTGAGCAGTACTTC.

This chain connects TRBV3-1 (or the pseudogene TRBV3-2) to TRBJ1-5; no definite D call. Germline CDR1 and CDR2: LGHDT and YNNKEL (reference sequence). The CDR3 consists of 14 residues. Trimming removed 1 base from V and 4 bases from J, with 8 bases in between. The CDR3 protein is CASSQVGGNQPQHF. In nucleotides, the CDR3 is TGTGCCAGCAGCCAAGTCGGAGGGAATCAGCCCCAGCATTTT.

The chain has TRBV9 and TRBJ2-3; tentatively, D is TRBD2 (5 bases). The CDR3 is made up of 14 amino acids. V lost 0 bases and J 4 bases, leaving 9 bases between the germline ends. CDR1 and CDR2 (germline): SGDLS, YYNGEE. The CDR3 is CASSVVERADTQYF. The CDR3 DNA is TGTGCCAGCAGCGTAGTCGAGAGGGCAGATACGCAGTATTTT.

This clone appeared once. V is TRBV3-1 (or the pseudogene TRBV3-2) and J is TRBJ2-7, with D possibly being TRBD2 (5 bases). The CDR3 runs to 15 residues. The ends were cut back, 1 base at V and 1 base at J, with 11 bases in the middle. Germline V lookup: CDR1 LGHDT, CDR2 YNNKEL (reference sequence). CDR3 region: CASSQGIGVSYEQYF. CDR3 in DNA: TGTGCCAGCAGCCAAGGTATCGGGGTTTCCTACGAGCAGTACTTC.

This sequence joins TRBV18 and TRBJ1-4; 10 bases agree with TRBD1. Trimming removed 5 bases from V and 6 bases from J; junction bases left unmatched: 3. This CDR3 region has 14 residues. CDR1 is KGHSH and CDR2 is LQKENI in the germline V gene. CDR3 DNA: TGTGCCAGCTCAAAAGACAGGGGGCATGAAAAACTGTTTTTT. It translates to CASSKDRGHEKLFF.

The J gene is TRBJ1-1, the V gene TRBV30; D may be TRBD1 (5 bases). V shed 2 bases and J shed 3 bases, with 13 bases lying between them. CDR3 size: 14 residues. Germline values: CDR1 GTSNPN, CDR2 SVGIG (reference sequence). CDR3 sequence (DNA): TGTGCCTGGAGTAGGGGATTTCGGGACACTGAAGCTTTCTTT. Translating gives CAWSRGFRDTEAFF.

The gene calls are TRBV2 and TRBJ2-3; D possibly corresponds to TRBD2 (5 bases). The V end lost 7 bases, the J end lost 0 bases, and 17 bases lay between the germline ends. This CDR3 is built from 16 residues. Looked up from germline, CDR1 is SNHLY and CDR2 is FYNNEI. The CDR3 here is CASTRGGRGSTDTQYF. CDR3 nucleotide sequence: TGTGCCAGCACCCGAGGAGGCAGAGGTAGCACAGATACGCAGTATTTT.

The chain couples TRBV5-6 to TRBJ2-7; 11 nucleotides align to TRBD1. The germline V gene encodes CDR1 SGHDT and CDR2 YYEEEE. This CDR3 region has 15 residues. J was trimmed by 3 bases and V by 2 bases; bases with no gene match: 4. Written as DNA, the CDR3 is TGTGCCAGCAGCTTTTGGACAGGGGGCTTCTACGAGCAGTACTTC. Its protein product is CASSFWTGGFYEQYF.